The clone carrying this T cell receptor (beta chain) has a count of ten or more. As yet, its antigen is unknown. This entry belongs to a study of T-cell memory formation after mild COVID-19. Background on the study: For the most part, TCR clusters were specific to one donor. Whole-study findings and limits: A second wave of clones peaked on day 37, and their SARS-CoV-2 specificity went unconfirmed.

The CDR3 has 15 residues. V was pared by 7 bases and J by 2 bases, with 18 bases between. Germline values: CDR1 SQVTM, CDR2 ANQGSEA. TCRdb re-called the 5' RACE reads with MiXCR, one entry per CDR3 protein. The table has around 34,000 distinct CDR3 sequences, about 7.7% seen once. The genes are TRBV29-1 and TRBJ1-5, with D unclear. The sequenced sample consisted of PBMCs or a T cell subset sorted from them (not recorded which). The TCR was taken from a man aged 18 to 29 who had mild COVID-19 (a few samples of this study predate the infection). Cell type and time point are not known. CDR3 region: CSASDGILGNQPQHF. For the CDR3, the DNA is TGCAGCGCCTCGGACGGGATCTTGGGCAATCAGCCCCAGCATTTT.